These T cell receptor beta chains were read from a single sample in a study of cytomegalovirus exposure and HLA in healthy donors. Assay used: immunoSEQ multiplex PCR; TCRdb lists only in-frame clones, some missing. The table has 95,000 to 150,000 clones, 77% seen once. Sequencing was performed on PBMCs. Source of these receptors: a human donor in good health. Each CDR3 is given with its conserved first and last residue. The D gene is left open where the match is weak. The size field is filled for only some rows; it gives once, few, many or a size class.

>TRBJ2-1|-|TRBV11-3|TRBD2|14
CASSLTSGYNEQFF
TGTGCCAGCAGCTTGACTAGCGGCTACAATGAGCAGTTCTTC
>TRBJ1-6|-|TRBV4-1|-|17
CASSQDNWDWGDSPLHF
TGCGCCAGCAGCCAAGATAATTGGGACTGGGGGGATTCACCCCTCCACTTT
>TRBJ2-5|-|TRBV19|-|14
CASSSMTRLEGAYF
TGTGCCAGTAGTTCGATGACTAGACTAGAGGGGGCCTACTTC
>TRBJ1-2|-|TRBV18|-|16
CASSALPRRGFYGYTF
TGTGCCAGCTCGGCACTTCCGAGGAGGGGTTTCTATGGCTACACCTTC
>TRBJ2-5|-|TRBV18|TRBD1|13
CASSPGQGETQYF
TGTGCCAGCTCACCAGGACAGGGGGAAACCCAGTACTTC
>TRBJ1-3|-|TRBV15|-|18
CATSSGVRWQSSGNTIYF
TGTGCCACCAGCAGTGGAGTTAGGTGGCAGAGCTCTGGAAACACCATATATTTT
>TRBJ1-5|-|TRBV5-1|-|15
CASSLSEGFNQPQHF
TGCGCCAGCAGCTTGTCCGAGGGTTTCAATCAGCCCCAGCATTTT
>TRBJ2-1|-|TRBV5-1|-|18
CASSLADGSGVPYNEQFF
TGCGCCAGCAGCTTGGCGGACGGGTCAGGGGTTCCGTACAATGAGCAGTTCTTC
>TRBJ1-3|-|TRBV7-9|-|15
CASSSLAGTGNTIYF
TGTGCCAGCAGCTCCCTGGCAGGGACAGGAAACACCATATATTTT
>TRBJ1-2|-|TRBV6-1|TRBD1|13
CASNPGTVYGYTF
TGTGCTTCGAACCCCGGGACAGTCTATGGCTACACCTTC
>TRBJ2-5|few|TRBV2|-|15
CASGTTTGAQETQYF
TGTGCCAGCGGTACGACAACAGGAGCCCAAGAGACCCAGTACTTC
>TRBJ2-7|-|TRBV10-3|TRBD2|15
CAISTGASGSYEQYF
TGTGCCATCAGCACCGGGGCTAGCGGGAGCTACGAGCAGTACTTC
>TRBJ2-1|-|TRBV11-2|-|16
CASSLAAGRSYNEQFF
TGTGCCAGCAGCTTAGCGGCGGGGCGCTCCTACAATGAGCAGTTCTTC
>TRBJ1-2|-|TRBV7-2|-|15
CASSLDTSRNYGYTF
TGTGCCAGCAGCTTAGACACATCCAGAAACTATGGCTACACCTTC
>TRBJ2-3|-|TRBV6-5|-|15
CASTGAGNIPDTQYF
TGTGCCAGCACTGGGGCAGGGAATATCCCAGATACGCAGTATTTT
>TRBJ2-7|few|TRBV6-5|TRBD2|15
CASGQLAAPIFEQYF
TGTGCCAGCGGTCAACTAGCGGCCCCTATATTCGAGCAGTACTTC
>TRBJ1-1|-|TRBV4-2|-|12
CASSMGGVEAFF
TGTGCCAGCAGCATGGGGGGAGTTGAAGCTTTCTTT
>TRBJ1-2|-|TRBV6-6|TRBD1|13
CASTRQGVYGYTF
TGTGCCAGCACCCGACAGGGGGTCTATGGCTACACCTTC
>TRBJ2-1|-|TRBV2|-|13
CASSASWGAWQFF
TGTGCCAGCAGCGCTAGCTGGGGAGCTTGGCAGTTCTTC
>TRBJ2-1|few|TRBV5-1|TRBD1|17
CASSLMDRRISYNEQFF
TGCGCCAGCAGCCTAATGGACAGGAGGATCTCCTACAATGAGCAGTTCTTC
>TRBJ2-1|-|TRBV4-2|TRBD2|16
CASSQVASGGYNEQFF
TGTGCCAGCAGCCAAGTTGCTAGCGGGGGGTACAATGAGCAGTTCTTC
>TRBJ1-1|-|TRBV4-2|TRBD1|14
CASSHPGGYAEAFF
TGTGCCAGCAGCCACCCAGGGGGTTACGCTGAAGCTTTCTTT
>TRBJ2-1|-|TRBV10-1|-|16
CASSESNGRVDNEQFF
TGCGCCAGCAGTGAGTCGAACGGCAGGGTGGACAATGAGCAGTTCTTC
>TRBJ2-7|-|TRBV19|-|15
CASSPETPGIDEQYF
TGTGCCAGTAGTCCCGAGACTCCAGGGATCGACGAGCAGTACTTC
>TRBJ1-1|-|TRBV2|-|19
CASRSRGGGEINFDTEAFF
TGTGCCAGCAGGTCGCGGGGGGGTGGGGAGATAAACTTCGACACTGAAGCTTTCTTT
>TRBJ2-7|-|TRBV6-1|-|13
CASSESGRGEQYF
TGTGCCAGCAGTGAGTCTGGGAGGGGGGAGCAGTACTTC
>TRBJ2-3|-|TRBV7-9|-|15
CASSYPGEASDTQYF
TGTGCCAGCAGCTACCCGGGGGAGGCCTCAGATACGCAGTATTTT
>TRBJ1-2|-|TRBV5-4|-|15
CASSWGDRSNYGYTF
TGTGCCAGCAGCTGGGGGGACCGATCTAACTATGGCTACACCTTC
>TRBJ2-7|-|TRBV5-4|TRBD2|15
CASSGKREGIYEQYF
TGTGCCAGCAGCGGGAAGCGGGAGGGTATCTACGAGCAGTACTTC
>TRBJ2-3|-|TRBV5-8|-|15
CASSLALASTDTQYF
TGTGCCAGCAGCTTGGCATTGGCTAGCACAGATACGCAGTATTTT
>TRBJ2-1|-|TRBV7-6|TRBD2|16
CASSLGTSRGDNEQFF
TGTGCCAGCAGCTTAGGGACTAGCCGGGGTGACAATGAGCAGTTCTTC
>TRBJ2-7|-|TRBV6-5|-|11
CASSSPREQYF
TGTGCCAGCAGTTCGCCGAGGGAGCAGTACTTC
>TRBJ2-7|-|TRBV6-1|TRBD2|15
CASSEIGTSGSPQYF
TGTGCCAGCAGTGAAATCGGGACTAGCGGGAGTCCCCAGTACTTC
>TRBJ2-5|-|TRBV2|TRBD2|16
CASSGQGAGTQETQYF
TGTGCCAGCAGTGGGCAGGGAGCGGGAACACAAGAGACCCAGTACTTC
>TRBJ1-1|few|TRBV28|TRBD1|16
CASSSSFDRGNTEAFF
TGTGCCAGCAGTTCCTCTTTCGACAGGGGAAATACTGAAGCTTTCTTT
>TRBJ2-3|-|TRBV10-3|TRBD2|19
CAISEPSGLAGEGTDTQYF
TGTGCCATCAGTGAGCCTTCGGGACTAGCGGGAGAGGGCACAGATACGCAGTATTTT
>TRBJ2-3|once|TRBV10-3|-|12
CAISEQGNTQYF
TGTGCCATCAGTGAGCAGGGGAATACGCAGTATTTT
>TRBJ1-1|-|TRBV5-6|-|11
CASNHGPEAFF
TGTGCCAGCAACCACGGTCCTGAAGCTTTCTTT
>TRBJ1-2|-|TRBV19|-|18
CASSIDLPGGAGGKGYTF
TGTGCCAGTAGTATAGATCTGCCTGGGGGAGCAGGAGGGAAAGGCTACACCTTC
>TRBJ2-7|-|TRBV29-1|TRBD1|13
CSAQGGRVYEQYF
TGCAGCGCACAGGGGGGTCGAGTCTACGAGCAGTACTTC
>TRBJ1-2|few|TRBV6-6|-|14
CASSYSSGQHGYTF
TGTGCCAGCAGTTACTCGTCAGGACAGCATGGCTACACCTTC
>TRBJ2-3|-|TRBV4-2|TRBD2|17
CASSHPPGVAGLDTQYF
TGTGCCAGCAGCCACCCTCCTGGGGTAGCGGGACTGGATACGCAGTATTTT
>TRBJ1-4|once|TRBV5-5|TRBD1|17
CASSLVTGGGHNEKLFF
TGTGCCAGCAGCTTGGTCACAGGAGGGGGCCATAATGAAAAACTGTTTTTT
>TRBJ1-2|few|TRBV5-1|-|13
CASRLWQGYGYTF
TGCGCCAGCAGATTATGGCAGGGATATGGCTACACCTTC
>TRBJ2-4|few|TRBV28|TRBD1|15
CASSAPGTGANIQYF
TGTGCCAGCAGTGCGCCCGGGACAGGGGCAAACATTCAGTACTTC
>TRBJ2-5|few|TRBV27|-|14
CASSGLRYQETQYF
TGTGCCAGCAGCGGACTGAGGTACCAAGAGACCCAGTACTTC
>TRBJ2-1|-|TRBV4-1|TRBD1|17
CASSRQPGQGTYNEQFF
TGCGCCAGCAGCCGCCAGCCGGGACAGGGCACCTACAATGAGCAGTTCTTC
>TRBJ2-2|-|TRBV7-6|TRBD2|19
CASSAPVQGSAGANGELFF
TGTGCCAGCTCCGCTCCGGTGCAGGGGTCAGCGGGAGCAAACGGGGAGCTGTTTTTT
>TRBJ2-7|-|TRBV7-8|TRBD1|14
CASSPDRDPNEQYF
TGTGCCAGCAGCCCTGACAGGGACCCCAACGAGCAGTACTTC
>TRBJ2-5|-|TRBV5-4|TRBD1|14
CASSPDRARETQYF
TGTGCCAGCAGCCCCGACAGGGCTCGGGAGACCCAGTACTTC
>TRBJ1-1|few|TRBV7-9|-|16
CASRSHGGTENTEAFF
TGTGCCAGCAGATCACACGGGGGGACCGAGAACACTGAAGCTTTCTTT
>TRBJ1-2|few|TRBV4-1|-|16
CASSQEQGTLNYGYTF
TGCGCCAGCAGCCAAGAACAGGGCACACTTAACTATGGCTACACCTTC
>TRBJ2-7|-|TRBV10-1|TRBD2|15
CASSTQASGAYEQYF
TGCGCCAGCAGTACTCAGGCTAGCGGGGCCTACGAGCAGTACTTC
>TRBJ1-5|-|TRBV19|TRBD1|15
CASTYTGGYGQPQHF
TGTGCCAGTACTTACACAGGGGGCTATGGTCAGCCCCAGCATTTT
>TRBJ1-3|once|TRBV11-2|TRBD1|17
CASSLRGPLGTGNTIYF
TGTGCCAGCAGCCTCAGGGGGCCGTTGGGGACTGGAAACACCATATATTTT
>TRBJ2-7|few|TRBV5-4|-|17
CASSSFGTMGLPYEQYF
TGTGCCAGCAGCTCTTTCGGAACGATGGGACTTCCCTACGAGCAGTACTTC
>TRBJ1-1|-|TRBV18|TRBD1|16
CASSPTDRAMGTEAFF
TGTGCCAGCTCACCAACGGACAGGGCGATGGGCACTGAGGCTTTCTTT